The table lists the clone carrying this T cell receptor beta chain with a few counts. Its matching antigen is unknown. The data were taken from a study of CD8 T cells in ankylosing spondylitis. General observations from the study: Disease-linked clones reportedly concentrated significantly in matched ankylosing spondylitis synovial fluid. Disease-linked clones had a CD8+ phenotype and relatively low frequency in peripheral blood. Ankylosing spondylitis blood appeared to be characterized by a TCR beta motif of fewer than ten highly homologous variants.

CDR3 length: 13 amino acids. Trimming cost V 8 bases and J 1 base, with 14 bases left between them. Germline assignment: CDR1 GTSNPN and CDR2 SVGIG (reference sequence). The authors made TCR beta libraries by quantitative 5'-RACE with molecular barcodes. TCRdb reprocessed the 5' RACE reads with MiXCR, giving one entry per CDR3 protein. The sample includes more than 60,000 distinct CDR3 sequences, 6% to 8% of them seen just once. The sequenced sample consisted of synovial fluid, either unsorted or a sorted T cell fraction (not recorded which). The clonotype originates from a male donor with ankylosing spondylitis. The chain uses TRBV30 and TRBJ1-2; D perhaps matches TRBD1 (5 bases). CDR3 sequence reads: CAGKSDSNYGYTF. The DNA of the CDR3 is TGTGCCGGGAAGTCCGACAGTAACTATGGCTACACCTTC.